The sequence of this T cell receptor beta chain was determined in a study of T cells after yellow fever vaccination. One entry per CDR3 protein, called by TCRdb with MiXCR from the 5' RACE reads. The table shows a few hundred thousand distinct CDR3 sequences, with under 25% occurring only once. The specimen comprised PBMCs, sampled 15 days after the yellow fever booster vaccination. The clonotype comes from a man aged 25 to 40 who received the YFV17D yellow fever vaccine.

The DNA of the CDR3 is TGTGCCAGCAGCTTAGACCCCCCCGGACTGATAGCCAAAAACATTCAGTACTTC. Residues: CASSLDPPGLIAKNIQYF. The rearrangement joins TRBV11-2 to TRBJ2-4; a possible D gene is TRBD2 (5 bases). The V end lost 0 bases, the J end lost 0 bases, and 15 bases lay between the germline ends. CDR1 is SGHAT, CDR2 FQNNGV, per germline. There are 18 residues in the CDR3.